The clone carrying this T cell receptor beta chain was seen more than once but under ten times. Antigen: not known. These data originate in a study of beta chain features in type 1 diabetes. Study context: Examination spanned around 110 million sorted cells from all samples. Study-wide results and limits: PCR might favor shorter templates, equally in patients and controls. Shorter TCRB CDR3s, moderately but significantly so, marked every one of the four CD4+ subsets in Type 1 diabetes patients.

One heparinised draw, averaging about 0.11 L, was taken per donor. Expressed TCRB transcripts got sequenced, as all isolated RNA was reverse transcribed. Only in-frame clones appear in the TCRdb table, and some are missing; sequencing was by immunoSEQ multiplex PCR. The sample lists approximately 200,000 clones, 9.6% seen once, with less than 0.035% in the top ten. Sequenced sample: naive CD4+ T cells from blood. The source of this sequence is a woman in her late teens or twenties in good health.

The CDR3 DNA follows: TGCGCCAGCAGCTGGGGCAGACAGGGTCCGAGTAACGAGCAGTACTTC. Translating it yields CASSWGRQGPSNEQYF. This rearrangement joins TRBV5-1 to TRBJ2-7, with 7 bases fitting TRBD1. This CDR3 spans 16 amino acids. V lost 3 bases, J lost 5 bases, and 14 bases stayed unmatched. Germline CDR1 SGHRS, CDR2 YFSETQ.